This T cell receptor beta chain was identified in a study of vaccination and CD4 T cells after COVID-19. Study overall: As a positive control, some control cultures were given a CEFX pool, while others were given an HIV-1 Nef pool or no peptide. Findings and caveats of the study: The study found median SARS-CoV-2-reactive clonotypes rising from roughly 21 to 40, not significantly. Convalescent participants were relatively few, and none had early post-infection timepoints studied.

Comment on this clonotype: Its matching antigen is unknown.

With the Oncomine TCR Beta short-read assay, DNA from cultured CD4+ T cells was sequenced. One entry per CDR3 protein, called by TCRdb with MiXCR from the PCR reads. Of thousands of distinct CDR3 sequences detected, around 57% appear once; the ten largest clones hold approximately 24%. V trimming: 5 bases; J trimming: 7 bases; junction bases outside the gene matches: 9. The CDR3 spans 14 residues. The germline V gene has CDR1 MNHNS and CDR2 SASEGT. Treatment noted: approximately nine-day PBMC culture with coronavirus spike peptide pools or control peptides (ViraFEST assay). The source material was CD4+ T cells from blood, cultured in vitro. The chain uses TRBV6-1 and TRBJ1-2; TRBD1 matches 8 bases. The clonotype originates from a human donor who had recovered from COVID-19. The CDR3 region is CASSPGTGLTGYTF. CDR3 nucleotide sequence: TGTGCCAGCAGTCCTGGGACAGGCTTGACTGGCTACACCTTC.